The 28 T cell receptor beta chains in this list originate from one sample, sequenced in a study of type 1 and type 2 diabetes patients. Amplification started from genomic DNA. Amplification of the beta chain CDR3 used 30 forward and 13 reverse multiplex primers. TCRdb redid the calling of the multiplex PCR reads with MiXCR, one entry per CDR3 protein. The sample contains about 250,000 distinct CDR3 sequences, roughly 44% of which appear only once. Sequencing was performed on peripheral blood mononuclear cells (PBMCs). Every receptor here comes from a man younger than 35 with type 2 diabetes.

Points on this clonotype: A much bigger clone sits one base away, suggesting this may be a read error. The chain has TRBV7-8 and TRBJ2-7; D might be TRBD1 (7 bases). Germline CDR1 SGHVS, CDR2 FQNEAQ. V was clipped by 5 bases and J by 2 bases, with 22 bases between them. There are 17 residues in the CDR3. CDR3 loop: CASSHWDRLTRPYEQYF. DNA for the CDR3: TGTGCCAGCAGCCACTGGGACAGATTGACTAGACCCTACGAGCAGTACTTC.

This clonotype was counted only a few times. The rearrangement uses TRBV7-2 and TRBJ2-3; 12 bases match TRBD2. CDR1 and CDR2 from the germline V gene are SGHTA and FQGNSA. The CDR3 loop spans 16 amino acids. V trimming: 5 bases; J trimming: 5 bases; junction bases outside the gene matches: 8. The CDR3 here is CASSQSPSGRGDTQYF. The CDR3 DNA follows: TGTGCCAGCAGCCAAAGCCCTAGCGGGAGGGGAGATACGCAGTATTTT.

V usage is TRBV20-1 and J usage is TRBJ1-5; weak D call: TRBD1 (6 bases). The CDR3 sequence is 14 residues long. The germline CDR1 and CDR2 sequences are DFQATT and SNEGSKA (reference sequence). V was cut by 3 bases and J by 7 bases, with 16 bases left in between. The CDR3 DNA reads as TGCAGTGCTAGTGAGCCCCAGGGGAGACAGCCCCAGCATTTT. Translating it yields CSASEPQGRQPQHF.

At least ten counts were recorded for this clonotype. This chain links TRBV2 with TRBJ1-6, with D maybe TRBD1 (6 bases). V was trimmed by 6 bases and J by 6 bases, leaving 9 bases between them. Germline CDR1 and CDR2: SNHLY and FYNNEI. The CDR3 covers 13 residues. For the CDR3, the DNA is TGTGCCAGCAGAGGACAGACTAATTCACCCCTCCACTTT. Its protein is CASRGQTNSPLHF. Together with reference TRBV2 and TRBJ1-6, the CDR3 gives the full variable domain: EPEVTQTPSHQVTQMGQEVILRCVPISNHLYFYWYRQILGQKVEFLVSFYNNEISEKSEIFDDQFSVERPDGSNFTLKIRSTKLEDSAMYFCASRGQTNSPLHFGNGTRLTVT.

The chain employs TRBV2 and TRBJ2-1; TRBD2 agrees at 7 bases. The length of the CDR3 is 14 residues. CDR1 is SNHLY and CDR2 is FYNNEI in the germline V gene. The V gene end was trimmed by 3 bases and the J gene end by 3 bases; junction bases not matched to a gene: 2. CDR3 region: CASSDPSGYNEQFF. The CDR3 DNA follows: TGTGCCAGCAGTGATCCTAGCGGCTACAATGAGCAGTTCTTC. Drawing the rest from reference TRBV2 and TRBJ2-1, the complete variable domain is EPEVTQTPSHQVTQMGQEVILRCVPISNHLYFYWYRQILGQKVEFLVSFYNNEISEKSEIFDDQFSVERPDGSNFTLKIRSTKLEDSAMYFCASSDPSGYNEQFFGPGTRLTVL.

The CDR3 spells CASSLVANYGYTF. Written as DNA, the CDR3 is TGCGCCAGCAGCCTCGTAGCGAACTATGGCTACACCTTC. The chain employs TRBV5-1 and TRBJ1-2; the D is unclear. CDR3 size: 13 residues. V gave up 4 bases and J gave up 2 bases, with 9 bases separating them. Germline V gene sequence: CDR1 SGHRS, CDR2 YFSETQ.

In the case of this clonotype: The missing conserved phenylalanine or tryptophan at the end of this CDR3 makes a read error likely. The chain recombines TRBV6-4 with TRBJ1-2, with D hard to call. The length of the CDR3 is 13 residues. CDR1 and CDR2 from the germline V gene are MRHNA and SNTAGT. V was cut by 6 bases and J by 1 base, with 9 bases left in between. This CDR3 reads CASRPDGNYGYTI. For the CDR3, the DNA is TGTGCCAGCAGGCCGGACGGTAACTATGGCTACACCATC.

There are many counts of this clonotype. V gene TRBV25-1 combines with J gene TRBJ1-2, with TRBD1 as a possible D gene (6 bases). There are 14 residues in the CDR3. With 3 bases removed from V and 4 bases from J, the gap between germline ends came to 12 bases. Germline CDR1 is MGHDK and CDR2 is SYGVNS. CDR3 nucleotides: TGTGCCAGCAGTGACAACAGGGAGGGCTATGGCTACACCTTC. It translates to CASSDNREGYGYTF.

The CDR3 sequence: CAHRGVSEQYF. In DNA, the CDR3 is TGTGCCCACCGGGGGGTAAGCGAGCAGTACTTC. This sequence joins TRBV28 and TRBJ2-7; 7 bases line up with TRBD2. V shed 11 bases and J 6 bases; nucleotides not matched to a gene: 7. Germline CDR1 reads MDHEN; CDR2 reads SYDVKM. This CDR3 is 11 amino acids long.

The V and J genes are TRBV7-3 and TRBJ2-6, with 10 bases aligning to TRBD2. The CDR3 loop spans 17 amino acids. V trimming: 5 bases; J trimming: 7 bases; junction bases outside the gene matches: 11. Germline CDR1 SGHTA, CDR2 FQGTGA. The CDR3 here is CASSRTSGGLGANVLTF. The CDR3 bases are TGTGCCAGCAGCCGGACTAGCGGTGGTCTAGGCGCCAACGTCCTGACTTTC.

This clonotype turned up a few times. The J gene is TRBJ2-1, the V gene TRBV2; possibly TRBD2 for D (5 bases). The CDR3 runs 21 residues. Germline V gene lookup returns CDR1 SNHLY and CDR2 FYNNEI. V shed 2 bases and J shed 11 bases, with 37 bases lying between them. The CDR3 sequence is CASSEYASRPGVGTPTMKQFF. The CDR3 nucleotides are TGTGCCAGCAGTGAATACGCTTCCCGTCCCGGGGTAGGCACTCCTACAATGAAGCAGTTCTTC.

This clonotype was seen repeatedly, ten times or more. V is TRBV27 and J is TRBJ2-2; 7 bases line up with TRBD1. V shed 8 bases, J shed 5 bases, and the junction held 5 bases outside the gene matches. CDR1 and CDR2 from the germline V gene are MNHEY and SMNVEV (reference sequence). The CDR3 is 13 amino acids. DNA for the CDR3: TGTGCCAGCGGAACGGGACAGACCGGGGAGCTGTTTTTT. Translating it yields CASGTGQTGELFF.

The rearrangement uses TRBV9 and TRBJ1-2, with D hard to call. V lost 7 bases and J lost 1, with 11 bases in between. The CDR3 consists of 13 residues. Germline CDR1 is SGDLS and CDR2 is YYNGEE. The CDR3 DNA sequence: TGTGCCAGCGCGAACAGCCTTAACTATGGCTACACCTTC. The encoded protein is CASANSLNYGYTF.

V is TRBV28 and J is TRBJ2-7; D is perhaps TRBD1 (6 bases). Trimming shortened V by 7 bases and J by 4 bases, and 20 bases separated the two germline ends. Germline V lookup: CDR1 MDHEN, CDR2 SYDVKM. This CDR3 is built from 15 residues. CDR3 sequence reads: CASKSAGTPSYEQYF. DNA of the CDR3: TGTGCCAGCAAGTCCGCCGGGACACCCTCGTACGAGCAGTACTTC.

The genes are TRBV7-2 and TRBJ2-3, with D maybe TRBD2 (8 bases). The CDR3 runs 16 residues. Trimming left V 4 bases short and J 5 bases short, with 19 bases between. Germline assignment: CDR1 SGHTA and CDR2 FQGNSA. CDR3 bases: TGTGCCAGCAGCTCTCTGAGTAGCGGGACAGAAGATACGCAGTATTTT. Translated, it gives CASSSLSSGTEDTQYF.

V gene TRBV12-5 combines with J gene TRBJ1-5; no firm D call. Germline CDR1 LGHNT, CDR2 FRNRAP. The V and J ends lost 2 bases and 7 bases respectively, with 12 bases between them. The CDR3 is 14 residues long. DNA for the CDR3: TGTGCTAGTGGTTTGTCAGCGGGGTACCAGCCCCAGCATTTT. Residues: CASGLSAGYQPQHF.

This chain links TRBV7-3 with TRBJ2-5; TRBD1 agrees at 7 bases. Losses at the gene ends were 4 bases for V and 2 bases for J; bases not matched to a gene: 7. Germline V gives CDR1 SGHTA, CDR2 FQGTGA. The CDR3 contains 15 residues. DNA of the CDR3: TGTGCCAGCAGCTCCTGGGACAGCCCACAAGAGACCCAGTACTTC. It translates to CASSSWDSPQETQYF.

The V gene is TRBV20-1, the J gene TRBJ1-2, with a possible D match to TRBD1 (5 bases). V lost 6 bases and J 6 bases, leaving 17 bases between the germline ends. Germline V CDR1 and CDR2: DFQATT, SNEGSKA (reference sequence). The CDR3 covers 13 residues. CDR3 bases: TGCAGTGCAAAACGCGGACCGGGGGATGGCTACACCTTC. Translated: CSAKRGPGDGYTF.

On this clonotype itself: This may come from a read error, since a much larger clone is one base off. V usage is TRBV30 and J usage is TRBJ1-2, with D unclear. There are 12 residues in the CDR3. Per the germline V gene, CDR1 is GTSNPN and CDR2 is SVGIG (reference sequence). CDR3 bases: TGTGCCCGGAGCGAAAGCGGAGATGGCTACACCTTC. As protein: CARSESGDGYTF.

As concerns this clonotype: A read error is possible here, since a much larger clone lies one base away. V usage is TRBV15 and J usage is TRBJ2-7; 8 bases are shared with TRBD2. Germline V gene lookup returns CDR1 LNHNV and CDR2 YYDKDF (reference sequence). The CDR3 is made up of 14 amino acids. J was trimmed by 5 bases and V by 1 base; bases with no gene match: 4. DNA of the CDR3: TGTGCCACCAGCAGAGGGCGGGGGGAGGACGAGCAGTACTTC. Protein: CATSRGRGEDEQYF.

This clonotype was recorded once. The chain uses TRBV11-2 and TRBJ1-1, with a possible D match to TRBD1 (5 bases). This CDR3 is built from 14 residues. CDR1 is SGHAT, CDR2 FQNNGV, per germline. The ends were cut back, 7 bases at V and 3 bases at J, with 15 bases in the middle. CDR3: CASILWGSDTEAFF. CDR3 sequence (DNA): TGTGCCAGCATCCTGTGGGGCAGCGACACTGAAGCTTTCTTT.

The chain employs TRBV11-2 and TRBJ2-7; D remains unclear. From germline, CDR1 is SGHAT and CDR2 FQNNGV. V lost 1 base, J lost 3 bases, and 7 bases lay in between. The CDR3 is 13 residues long. The CDR3 DNA follows: TGTGCCAGCAGCTTAGCACACCACTACGAGCAGTACTTC. Translated: CASSLAHHYEQYF.

This clonotype was detected only a few times. The J gene is TRBJ2-1, the V gene TRBV19; D is possibly TRBD2 (6 bases). In germline, CDR1 is LNHDA, CDR2 SQIVND (reference sequence). V lost 6 bases and J 7 bases, leaving 19 bases between the germline ends. The length of the CDR3 is 15 residues. CDR3: CASSYSGTSGNEQFF. Here the CDR3 DNA reads TGTGCCAGTAGCTATTCTGGGACTTCGGGGAATGAGCAGTTCTTC.

V gene TRBV19 combines with J gene TRBJ2-7; D not certain. V lost 6 bases to trimming and J lost 1 base, with 13 bases between them. The CDR3 loop spans 14 amino acids. The germline gives CDR1 LNHDA, CDR2 SQIVND (reference sequence). CDR3 region: CASSNLKRSYEQYF. In nucleotides, the CDR3 is TGTGCCAGTAGCAACCTCAAGAGGTCCTACGAGCAGTACTTC.

CDR3 bases: TGTGCCAGTAGTATAATGATACCGGGACTAGCGGTCAATGAGCAGTTCTTC. This gives the protein CASSIMIPGLAVNEQFF. This chain connects TRBV19 to TRBJ2-1; TRBD2 agrees at 11 bases. Trimming at V came to 2 bases and at J to 6 bases, leaving 9 bases not matched to a gene. This CDR3 has 17 residues. Germline CDR1 LNHDA, CDR2 SQIVND (reference sequence).

This clonotype was recorded a few times. CDR3 nucleotide sequence: TGTGCCATCATGGGGAGGACTAGCGCCTACAATGAGCAGTTCTTC. Protein: CAIMGRTSAYNEQFF. The rearrangement links TRBV10-3 to TRBJ2-1; the match to TRBD2 covers 9 bases. The germline V gene has CDR1 ENHRY and CDR2 SYGVKD. With 7 bases clipped from V and 2 bases from J, the junction kept 6 bases outside the gene matches. The CDR3 length is 15 residues.

Worth noting for this clonotype: An end of the junction differs from the germline gene, which may be a read error. The chain is built from TRBV19 and TRBJ2-1; D not certain. Germline CDR1 reads LNHDA; CDR2 reads SQIVND (reference sequence). The length of the CDR3 is 17 residues. The CDR3 DNA is TGTGCCAGTAGTATAGAGGGTGGTGGGCTGTCCTTCAATGAGCAGTTCTTC. As protein: CASSIEGGGLSFNEQFF.

The chain combines TRBV7-9 with TRBJ2-5; D not certain. The CDR3 covers 11 residues. Germline lookup yields CDR1 SEHNR and CDR2 FQNEAQ (reference sequence). V was cut by 9 bases and J by 5 bases, with 10 bases left in between. Written as DNA, the CDR3 is TGTGCCAGTCGATACAAGGAGACCCAGTACTTC. Its protein is CASRYKETQYF.